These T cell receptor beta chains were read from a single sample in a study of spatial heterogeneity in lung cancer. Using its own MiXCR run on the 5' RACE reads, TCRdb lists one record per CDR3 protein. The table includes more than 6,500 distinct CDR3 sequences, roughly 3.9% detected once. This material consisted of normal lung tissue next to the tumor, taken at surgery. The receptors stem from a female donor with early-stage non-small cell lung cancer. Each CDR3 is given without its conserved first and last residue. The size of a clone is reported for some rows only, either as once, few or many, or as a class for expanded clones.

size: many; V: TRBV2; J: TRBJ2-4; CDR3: ASSARQTAKNIQY
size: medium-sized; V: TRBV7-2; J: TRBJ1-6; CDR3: ASSLGPYNSPLH
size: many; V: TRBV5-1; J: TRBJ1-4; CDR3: ASSLEGPGEKLF
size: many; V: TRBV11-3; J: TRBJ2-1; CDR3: ASSLDAYNEQF
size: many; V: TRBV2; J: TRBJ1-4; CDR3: ASSEGGANEKLF
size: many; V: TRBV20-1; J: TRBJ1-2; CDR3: SASLGLANYGYT
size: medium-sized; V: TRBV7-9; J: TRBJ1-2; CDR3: ASSWGSSNYGYT
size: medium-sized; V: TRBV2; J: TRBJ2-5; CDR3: ASSQRDQETQY
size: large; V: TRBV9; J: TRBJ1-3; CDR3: ASSLPAGGTAGNTIY
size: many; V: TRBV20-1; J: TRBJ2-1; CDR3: SARDPGGSADEQF
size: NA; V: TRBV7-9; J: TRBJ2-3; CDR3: ASSPPGLSTDTQY
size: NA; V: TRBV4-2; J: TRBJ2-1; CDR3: ASSRETGNEQF
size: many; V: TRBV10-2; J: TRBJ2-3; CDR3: ASIHREVSDTQY
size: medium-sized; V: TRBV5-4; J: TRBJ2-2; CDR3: ASSLKGEEELF
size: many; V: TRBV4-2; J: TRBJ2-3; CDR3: ASSQGAQSDTQY
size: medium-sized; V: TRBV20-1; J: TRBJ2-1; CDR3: SAKAYNEQF
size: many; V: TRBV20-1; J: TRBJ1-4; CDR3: SVLGDTNEKLF
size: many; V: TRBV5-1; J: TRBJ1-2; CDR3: ASSLDPSNYGYT
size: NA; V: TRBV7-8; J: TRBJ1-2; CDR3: ASSLLDRGAGYT
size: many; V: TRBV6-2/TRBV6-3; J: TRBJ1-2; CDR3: ASSYLTQGRGYT
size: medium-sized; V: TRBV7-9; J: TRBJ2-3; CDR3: ASSGAGSSTDTQY
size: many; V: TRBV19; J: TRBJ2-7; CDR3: ASSDLGRSEQY
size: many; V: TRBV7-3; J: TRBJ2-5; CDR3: ASSLTGTGVETQY
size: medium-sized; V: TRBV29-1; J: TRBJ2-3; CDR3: SVGRGLDTQY
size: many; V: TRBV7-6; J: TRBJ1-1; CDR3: ASSLEWVGTEAF